This T cell receptor beta chain is drawn from a study of beta chain features in type 1 diabetes. The entirety of the isolated RNA underwent reverse transcription, so expressed TCRB transcripts were sequenced. Data came from immunoSEQ multiplex PCR; TCRdb stores just in-frame clones and leaves some out. Among 900,000 or so clones, roughly 15% were seen once, and the ten largest hold roughly 0.025%. There are 14 residues in the CDR3. Per the germline V gene, CDR1 is SQVTM and CDR2 is ANQGSEA. The V gene end was trimmed by 4 bases and the J gene end by 4 bases; junction bases not matched to a gene: 9. The source material was naive CD4+ T cells from blood. The chain has TRBV29-1 and TRBJ1-2; 7 positions match TRBD1. The clonotype originates from a woman aged 18-29 years in good health. CDR3 bases: TGCAGCGTTGGTCCTCGACAGGGCAGCTATGGCTACACCTTC. Its protein product is CSVGPRQGSYGYTF.